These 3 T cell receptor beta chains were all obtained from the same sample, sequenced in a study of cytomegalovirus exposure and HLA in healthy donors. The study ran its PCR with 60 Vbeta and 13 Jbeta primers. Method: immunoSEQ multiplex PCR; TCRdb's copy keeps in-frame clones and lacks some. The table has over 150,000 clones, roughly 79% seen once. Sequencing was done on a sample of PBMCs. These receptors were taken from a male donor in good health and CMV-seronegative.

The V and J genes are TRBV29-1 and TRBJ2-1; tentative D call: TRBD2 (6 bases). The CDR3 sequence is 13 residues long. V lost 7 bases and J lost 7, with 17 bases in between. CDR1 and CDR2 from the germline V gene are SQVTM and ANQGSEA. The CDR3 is CSGGVVPGNEQFF. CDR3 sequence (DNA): TGCAGCGGGGGGGTGGTGCCGGGGAATGAGCAGTTCTTC.

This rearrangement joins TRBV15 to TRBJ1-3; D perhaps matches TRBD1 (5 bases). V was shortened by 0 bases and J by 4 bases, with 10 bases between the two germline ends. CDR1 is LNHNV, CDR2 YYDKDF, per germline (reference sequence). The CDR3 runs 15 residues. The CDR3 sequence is CATSRDRVAGNTIYF. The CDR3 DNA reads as TGTGCCACCAGCAGAGACAGGGTGGCAGGAAACACCATATATTTT.

For the CDR3, the DNA is TGTGCCAGCAGTTACTCAGGGACAGGGACTCAGCCCCAGCATTTT. Residues: CASSYSGTGTQPQHF. V gene TRBV6-5 combines with J gene TRBJ1-5; 9 bases are shared with TRBD1. J gave up 6 bases and V 0 bases, and 3 bases lay outside the gene matches. CDR1 and CDR2 from the germline V gene are MNHEY and SVGAGI. The CDR3 runs 15 residues.